This is a list of T cell receptor beta chains from one sample in a study of response to subunit inactivated influenza vaccine. TCRdb re-analysed the RT-PCR reads in MiXCR, keeping a single row per CDR3 protein. The data show over 400,000 distinct CDR3 sequences, approximately 9.9% seen once. Sequenced material: PBMCs from blood, taken roughly 45 days after vaccination. Receptors originate from a man aged 50-59 years who received an inactivated influenza vaccine. Each CDR3 is given with its conserved first and last residue.

v_call: TRBV12-3/TRBV12-4; cdr3_aa: CASSLGGGAGYTF
v_call: TRBV4-1; cdr3_aa: CASSQGSGGGTEAFF
v_call: TRBV7-2; cdr3_aa: CASSLMAGAHEQFF
v_call: TRBV28; cdr3_aa: CASSLWTSALYSYGYTF
v_call: TRBV4-2; cdr3_aa: CASSTSGPNVLTF
v_call: TRBV6-5; cdr3_aa: CASSSSPQAYNSPLHF
v_call: TRBV12-3/TRBV12-4; cdr3_aa: CASSSGPGAGNEKLFF
v_call: TRBV20-1; cdr3_aa: CSARPGQGFSGELFF
v_call: TRBV20-1; cdr3_aa: CSATSGTGGSYEQFF
v_call: TRBV20-1; cdr3_aa: CSAKPTGVVSGNTIYF
v_call: TRBV12-3/TRBV12-4; cdr3_aa: CASSFSAQGETQYF
v_call: TRBV6-2/TRBV6-3; cdr3_aa: CASSYRRQERGRLSYEQYF
v_call: TRBV18; cdr3_aa: CASSIGEGNQPQHF
v_call: TRBV12-3/TRBV12-4; cdr3_aa: CASSFGEGEQYF
v_call: TRBV7-7; cdr3_aa: CASSSGGHYNEQFF
v_call: TRBV4-1; cdr3_aa: CASSQVSGFGELFF
v_call: TRBV27; cdr3_aa: CASSPAGGEQYF
v_call: TRBV2; cdr3_aa: CASRDGGETGELFF
v_call: TRBV20-1; cdr3_aa: CSAREIREGLGEQYF
v_call: TRBV12-3/TRBV12-4; cdr3_aa: CASSFMRTGGGGELFF
v_call: TRBV5-4; cdr3_aa: CASSLEQGAGELFF
v_call: TRBV7-2; cdr3_aa: CASSFSGRVETQYF
v_call: TRBV28; cdr3_aa: CASSYPSAPLAGDTQETQYF
v_call: TRBV5-1; cdr3_aa: CASSLGQATSTDTQYF
v_call: TRBV5-4; cdr3_aa: CASSPPLRHGLNEQFF
v_call: TRBV29-1; cdr3_aa: CSVEPGLNTEAFF
v_call: TRBV5-1; cdr3_aa: CASSLTIDTQYF
v_call: TRBV29-1; cdr3_aa: CSVTVTNEKLFF
v_call: TRBV2; cdr3_aa: CASTLTRGNTEAFF
v_call: TRBV4-1; cdr3_aa: CASSQDLSSVRGEQFF
v_call: TRBV14; cdr3_aa: CASSQDKGRRNTGELFF
v_call: TRBV14; cdr3_aa: CASSHGTGDYNEQFF
v_call: TRBV12-3/TRBV12-4; cdr3_aa: CASTTGRSTNEKLFF
v_call: TRBV12-3/TRBV12-4; cdr3_aa: CASVLMGGPYNEQFF
v_call: TRBV27; cdr3_aa: CASSLSQGVPMEQYF
v_call: TRBV12-3/TRBV12-4; cdr3_aa: CASSLGTQATEAFF
v_call: TRBV6-1; cdr3_aa: CASSGQGPSTDTQYF
v_call: TRBV12-3/TRBV12-4; cdr3_aa: CASSGGQGVYNEQFF
v_call: TRBV10-3; cdr3_aa: CAISRENTGELFF